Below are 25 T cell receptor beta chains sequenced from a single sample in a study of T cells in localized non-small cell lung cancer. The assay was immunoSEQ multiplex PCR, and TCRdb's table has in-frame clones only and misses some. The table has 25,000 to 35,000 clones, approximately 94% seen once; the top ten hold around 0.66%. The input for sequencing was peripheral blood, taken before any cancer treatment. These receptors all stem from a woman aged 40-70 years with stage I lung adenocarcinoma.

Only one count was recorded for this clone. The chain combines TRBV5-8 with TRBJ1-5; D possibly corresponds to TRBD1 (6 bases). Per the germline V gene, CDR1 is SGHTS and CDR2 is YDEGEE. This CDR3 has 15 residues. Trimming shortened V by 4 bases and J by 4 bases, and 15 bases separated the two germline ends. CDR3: CASSAGQKINQPQHF. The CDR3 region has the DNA TGTGCCAGCAGCGCCGGACAGAAAATAAATCAGCCCCAGCATTTT. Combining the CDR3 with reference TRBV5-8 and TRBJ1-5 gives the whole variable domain EAGVTQSPTHLIKTRGQQATLRCSPISGHTSVYWYQQALGLGLQFLLWYDEGEERNRGNFPPRFSGRQFPNYSSELNVNALELEDSALYLCASSAGQKINQPQHFGDGTRLSIL.

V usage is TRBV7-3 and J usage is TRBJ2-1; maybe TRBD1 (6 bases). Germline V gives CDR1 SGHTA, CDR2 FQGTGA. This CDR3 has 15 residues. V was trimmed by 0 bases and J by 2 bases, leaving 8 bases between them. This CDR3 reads CASSLTGTPYNEQFF. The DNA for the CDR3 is TGTGCCAGCAGCTTAACCGGGACACCCTACAATGAGCAGTTCTTC.

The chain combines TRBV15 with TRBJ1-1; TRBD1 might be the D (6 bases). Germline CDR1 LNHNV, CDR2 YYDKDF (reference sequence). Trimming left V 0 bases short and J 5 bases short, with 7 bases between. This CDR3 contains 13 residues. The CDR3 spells CATSREGGTEAFF. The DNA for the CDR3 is TGTGCCACCAGCAGAGAAGGGGGAACTGAAGCTTTCTTT.

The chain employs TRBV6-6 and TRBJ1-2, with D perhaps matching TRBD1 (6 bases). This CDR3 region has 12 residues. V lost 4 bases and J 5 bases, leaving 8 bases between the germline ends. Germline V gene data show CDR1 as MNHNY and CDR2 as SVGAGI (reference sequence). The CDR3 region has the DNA TGTGCCAGCAGTTCCACAGGGTATGGCTACACCTTC. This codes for CASSSTGYGYTF.

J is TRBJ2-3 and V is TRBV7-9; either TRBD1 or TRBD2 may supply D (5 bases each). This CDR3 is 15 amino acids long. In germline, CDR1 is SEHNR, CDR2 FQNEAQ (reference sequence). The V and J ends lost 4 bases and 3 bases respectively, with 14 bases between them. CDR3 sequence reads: CASSSRDGITDTQYF. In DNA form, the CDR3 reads TGTGCCAGCAGCTCCAGGGACGGGATAACAGATACGCAGTATTTT.

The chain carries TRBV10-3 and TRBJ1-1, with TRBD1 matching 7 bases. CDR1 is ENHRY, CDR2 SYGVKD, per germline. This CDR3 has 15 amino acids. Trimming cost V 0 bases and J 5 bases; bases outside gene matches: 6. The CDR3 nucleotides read TGTGCCATCAGTGAGTCGGAGGGGGCAAGTACTGAAGCTTTCTTT. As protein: CAISESEGASTEAFF.

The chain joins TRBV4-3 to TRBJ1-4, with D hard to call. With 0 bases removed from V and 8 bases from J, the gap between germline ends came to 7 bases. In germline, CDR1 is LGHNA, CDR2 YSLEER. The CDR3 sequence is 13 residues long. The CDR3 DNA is TGCGCCAGCAGCCAAGATCCCGGGGAAAAACTGTTTTTT. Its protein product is CASSQDPGEKLFF.

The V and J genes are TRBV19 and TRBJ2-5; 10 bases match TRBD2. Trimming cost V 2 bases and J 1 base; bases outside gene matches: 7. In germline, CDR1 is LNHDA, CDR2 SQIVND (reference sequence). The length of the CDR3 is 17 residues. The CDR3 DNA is TGTGCCAGTAGTATACTTAGCGGGGGGCGGGTCCAAGAGACCCAGTACTTC. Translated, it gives CASSILSGGRVQETQYF.

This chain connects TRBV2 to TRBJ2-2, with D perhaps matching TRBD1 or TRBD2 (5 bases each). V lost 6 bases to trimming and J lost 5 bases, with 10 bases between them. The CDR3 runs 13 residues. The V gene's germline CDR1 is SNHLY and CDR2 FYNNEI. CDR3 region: CASRGDGTGELFF. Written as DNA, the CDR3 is TGTGCCAGCAGGGGGGACGGTACCGGGGAGCTGTTTTTT.

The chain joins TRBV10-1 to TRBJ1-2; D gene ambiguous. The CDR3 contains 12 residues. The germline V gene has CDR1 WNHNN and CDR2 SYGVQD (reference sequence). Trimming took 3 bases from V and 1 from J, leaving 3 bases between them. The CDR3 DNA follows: TGCGCCAGCAGTGAAGATAACTATGGCTACACCTTC. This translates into CASSEDNYGYTF.

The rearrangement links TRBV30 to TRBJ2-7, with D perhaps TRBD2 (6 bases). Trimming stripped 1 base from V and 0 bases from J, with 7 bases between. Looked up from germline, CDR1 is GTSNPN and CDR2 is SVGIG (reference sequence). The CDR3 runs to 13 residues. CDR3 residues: CAWSGEVSYEQYF. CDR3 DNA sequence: TGTGCCTGGAGTGGGGAGGTCTCCTACGAGCAGTACTTC.

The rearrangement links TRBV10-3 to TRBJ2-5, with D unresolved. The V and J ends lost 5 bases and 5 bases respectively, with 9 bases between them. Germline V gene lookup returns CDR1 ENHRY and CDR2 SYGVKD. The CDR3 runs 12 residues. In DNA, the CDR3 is TGTGCCATCAGTCTGCTCGGGGAGACCCAGTACTTC. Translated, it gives CAISLLGETQYF.

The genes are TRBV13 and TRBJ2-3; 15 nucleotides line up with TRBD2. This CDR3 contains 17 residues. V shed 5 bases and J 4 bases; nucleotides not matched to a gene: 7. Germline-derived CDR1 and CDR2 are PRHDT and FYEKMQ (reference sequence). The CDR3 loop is CASSLGTSGRPPDTQYF. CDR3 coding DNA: TGTGCCAGCAGCCTGGGGACTAGCGGGAGGCCCCCAGATACGCAGTATTTT.

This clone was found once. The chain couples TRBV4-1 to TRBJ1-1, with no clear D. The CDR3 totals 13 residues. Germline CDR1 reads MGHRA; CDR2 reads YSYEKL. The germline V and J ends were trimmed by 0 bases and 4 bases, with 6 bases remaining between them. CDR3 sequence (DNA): TGCGCCAGCAGCCAAGAACGGGGCACTGAAGCTTTCTTT. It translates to CASSQERGTEAFF.

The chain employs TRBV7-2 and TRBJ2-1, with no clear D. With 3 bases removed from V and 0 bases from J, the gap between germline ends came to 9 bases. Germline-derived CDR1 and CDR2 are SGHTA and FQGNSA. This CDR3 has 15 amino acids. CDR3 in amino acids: CASSFGVGSYNEQFF. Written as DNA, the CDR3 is TGTGCCAGCAGCTTTGGGGTCGGCTCCTACAATGAGCAGTTCTTC.

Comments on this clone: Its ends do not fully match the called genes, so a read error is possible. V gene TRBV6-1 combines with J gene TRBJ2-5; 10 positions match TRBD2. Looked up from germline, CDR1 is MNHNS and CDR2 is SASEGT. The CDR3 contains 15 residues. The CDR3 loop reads CASREAGGIQETQYF. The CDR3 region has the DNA TGTGCCAGCAGGGAAGCGGGAGGGATACAAGAGACCCAGTACTTC.

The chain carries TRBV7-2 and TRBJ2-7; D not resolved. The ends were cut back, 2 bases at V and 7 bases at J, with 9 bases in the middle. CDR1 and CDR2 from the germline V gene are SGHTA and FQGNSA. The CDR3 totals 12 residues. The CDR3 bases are TGTGCCAGCAGCTTAACGGCCGGTGAGCAGTACTTC. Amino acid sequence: CASSLTAGEQYF.

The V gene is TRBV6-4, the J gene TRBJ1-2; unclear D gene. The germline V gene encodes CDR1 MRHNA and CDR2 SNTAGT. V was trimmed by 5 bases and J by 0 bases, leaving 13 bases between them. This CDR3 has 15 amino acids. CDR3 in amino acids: CASSRTRDTNYGYTF. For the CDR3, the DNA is TGTGCCAGCAGTCGTACACGGGATACTAACTATGGCTACACCTTC.

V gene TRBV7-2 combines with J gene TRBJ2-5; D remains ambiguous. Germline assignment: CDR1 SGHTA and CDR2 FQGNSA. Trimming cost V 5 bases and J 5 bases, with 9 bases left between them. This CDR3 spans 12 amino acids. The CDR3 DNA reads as TGTGCCAGCAGCCTCCTCGCTGAGACCCAGTACTTC. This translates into CASSLLAETQYF.

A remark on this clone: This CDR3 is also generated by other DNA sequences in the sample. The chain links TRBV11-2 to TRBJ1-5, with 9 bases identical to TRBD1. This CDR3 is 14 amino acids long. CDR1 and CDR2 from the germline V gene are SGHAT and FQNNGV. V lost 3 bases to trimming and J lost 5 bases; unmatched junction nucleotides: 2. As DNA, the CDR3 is TGTGCCAGCAGCTTGACAGGGGGGGATCAGCCCCAGCATTTT. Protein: CASSLTGGDQPQHF. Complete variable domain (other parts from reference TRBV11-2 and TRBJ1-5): EAGVAQSPRYKIIEKRQSVAFWCNPISGHATLYWYQQILGQGPKLLIQFQNNGVVDDSQLPKDRFSAERLKGVDSTLKIQPAKLEDSAVYLCASSLTGGDQPQHFGDGTRLSIL.

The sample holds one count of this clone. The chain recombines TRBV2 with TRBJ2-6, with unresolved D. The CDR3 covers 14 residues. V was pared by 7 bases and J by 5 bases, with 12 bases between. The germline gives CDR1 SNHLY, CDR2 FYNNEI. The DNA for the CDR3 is TGTGCCAGCATCCGGGCACAGAGGGCCAACGTCCTGACTTTC. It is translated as CASIRAQRANVLTF.

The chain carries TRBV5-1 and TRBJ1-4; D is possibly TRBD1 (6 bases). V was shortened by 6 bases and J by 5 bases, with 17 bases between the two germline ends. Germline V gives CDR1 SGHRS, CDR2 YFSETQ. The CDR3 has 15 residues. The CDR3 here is CASKNQDSRNEKLFF. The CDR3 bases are TGCGCCAGCAAAAATCAGGACAGCAGGAATGAAAAACTGTTTTTT.

CDR3 residues: CASSARSSTDTQYF. CDR3 nucleotides: TGTGCCAGCAGCGCCCGGAGTAGCACAGATACGCAGTATTTT. This chain uses TRBV9 with TRBJ2-3, with D unclear. The V end was cut by 3 bases, the J end by 0 bases, with 8 bases between. This CDR3 spans 14 amino acids. Germline CDR1 and CDR2: SGDLS and YYNGEE.

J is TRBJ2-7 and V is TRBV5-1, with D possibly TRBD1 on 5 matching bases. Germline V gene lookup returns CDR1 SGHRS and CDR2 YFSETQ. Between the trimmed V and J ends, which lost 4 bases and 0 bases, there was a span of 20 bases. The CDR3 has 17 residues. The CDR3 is CASSPSLGRANSYEQYF. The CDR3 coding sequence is TGCGCCAGCAGCCCCAGTCTGGGCAGGGCTAACTCCTACGAGCAGTACTTC. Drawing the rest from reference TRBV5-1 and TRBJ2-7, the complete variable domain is KAGVTQTPRYLIKTRGQQVTLSCSPISGHRSVSWYQQTPGQGLQFLFEYFSETQRNKGNFPGRFSGRQFSNSRSEMNVSTLELGDSALYLCASSPSLGRANSYEQYFGPGTRLTVT.

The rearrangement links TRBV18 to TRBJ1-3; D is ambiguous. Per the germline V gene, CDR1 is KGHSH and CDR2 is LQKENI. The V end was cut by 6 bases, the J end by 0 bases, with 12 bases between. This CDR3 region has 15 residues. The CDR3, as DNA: TGTGCCAGCTCCCCTGGACGGCGCTCTGGAAACACCATATATTTT. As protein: CASSPGRRSGNTIYF.